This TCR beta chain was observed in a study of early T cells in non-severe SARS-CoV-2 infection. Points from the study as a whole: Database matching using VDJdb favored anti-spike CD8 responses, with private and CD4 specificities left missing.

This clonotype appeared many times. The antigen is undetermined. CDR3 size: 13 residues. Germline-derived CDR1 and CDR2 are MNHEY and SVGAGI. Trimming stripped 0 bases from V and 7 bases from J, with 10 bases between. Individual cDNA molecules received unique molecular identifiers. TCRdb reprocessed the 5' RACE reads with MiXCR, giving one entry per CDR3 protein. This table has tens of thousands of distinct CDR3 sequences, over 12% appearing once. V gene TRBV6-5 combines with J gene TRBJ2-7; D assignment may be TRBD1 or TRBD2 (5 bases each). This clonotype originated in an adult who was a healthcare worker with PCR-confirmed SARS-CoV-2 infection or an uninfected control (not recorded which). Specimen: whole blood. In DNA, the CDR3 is TGTGCCAGCAGTTACTCGTCGAGGGGAGAGCAGTACGTC. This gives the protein CASSYSSRGEQYV.